This T cell receptor beta chain was documented in a study of cytomegalovirus exposure and HLA in healthy donors. Study in general: Among 350 to 500 genotyped donors, around 82% fell in the Caucasian-associated ancestry cluster.

Broader study findings: Most TCR beta V segments were productive about 90% or about 30% of the time in an earlier analysis.

Researchers ran the PCR with 60 Vbeta and 13 Jbeta primers. The table came from immunoSEQ multiplex PCR; TCRdb's copy has only in-frame clones and leaves some out. The data hold tens of thousands of clones, with 78% observed a single time. With respect to this clone: Its matching antigen is unknown. Different DNA sequences within this sample yield the same CDR3.

The sequence was collected from a man between 35 and 55 years old in good health and CMV-seronegative. The sequenced sample was PBMCs.

The CDR3 spells CASSLYSGSSYEQYF. In DNA form, the CDR3 reads TGTGCCAGCAGTCTCTATAGCGGGTCCTCCTACGAGCAGTACTTC. The chain employs TRBV27 and TRBJ2-7; 7 nucleotides agree with TRBD2. The CDR3 length is 15 residues. With V trimmed by 5 bases and J by 0 bases, 7 bases remained unmatched. CDR1 is MNHEY and CDR2 is SMNVEV in the germline V gene (reference sequence).